This T cell receptor beta chain was captured in a study of a mutant IDH1 vaccine in newly diagnosed glioma. The assay was immunoSEQ multiplex PCR, and TCRdb's table has in-frame clones only and misses some. The sample consists of under 65,000 clones, approximately 80% of them appearing once. Time point given: baseline, week 1 (first vaccination visit). Treatment: pre-vaccination baseline after standard-of-care therapy. Each astrocytoma in the donors was new, WHO grade 3 or 4, IDH1-mutant and ATRX-lost. The germline gives CDR1 SGHNT, CDR2 YYREEE (reference sequence). The V end was cut by 3 bases, the J end by 6 bases, with 7 bases between. The CDR3 has 12 amino acids.

The sample consisted of PBMCs, taken from a glioma patient treated with radiotherapy, temozolomide or both. The chain recombines TRBV5-4 with TRBJ2-1; D remains unclear. This TCR was sampled from a man between 18 and 29 years old with glioma. The CDR3 DNA is TGTGCCAGCAGCTGGGATAGCAATGAGCAGTTCTTC. Its protein is CASSWDSNEQFF.